The present T cell receptor beta chain was sequenced within a study of somatic mutations in cytotoxic T cells in rheumatoid arthritis. At the level of the study: Patient blood, which was peripheral blood collected as 30 ml EDTA, was drawn right after diagnosis and before any treatment started. At nearly 100% purity, some V beta antibody-stained T-cell populations were flow-sorted, and these included V beta1+ cells that were sequenced for TCRB.

Positive magnetic bead selection, which isolated the CD4+ and CD8+ cells, was followed by a flow cytometry check of purity. Some clones are missing from TCRdb's copy, which holds only in-frame ones; the method was immunoSEQ multiplex PCR. This sample has about 16,000 clones; 60% to 80% occur once, and the top ten carry about 22%. V was shortened by 4 bases and J by 3 bases, with 12 bases between the two germline ends. Looked up from germline, CDR1 is MNHEY and CDR2 is SVGAGI. The CDR3 runs 14 residues. The material sequenced was CD8+ T cells sorted from blood. V is TRBV6-5 and J is TRBJ1-2, with D perhaps matching TRBD1 (6 bases). The receptor was derived from an adult with rheumatoid arthritis. The CDR3 loop is CASSSPGADYGYTF. CDR3 coding DNA: TGTGCCAGCAGTTCCCCGGGGGCAGACTATGGCTACACCTTC.